This TCR beta chain emerged from a study of beta chain features in type 1 diabetes. Background on the study: The patients were much like the healthy donors in age, gender and cell yields. The number of sorted cells examined across all samples was roughly 100,000,000.

Expressed TCRB transcripts were sequenced because the isolated RNA had all been reverse transcribed beforehand. Here immunoSEQ multiplex PCR was the method, and the copy in TCRdb shows in-frame clones only, minus some. The repertoire holds about 740,000 clones, roughly 12% seen once, with approximately 0.022% in the top ten. General study results and limits: Fewer junction insertions and more nucleotide deletions appeared in type 1 diabetes patients. Significant though moderate, a shortening of TCRB CDR3s appeared in all four CD4+ subsets of Type 1 diabetes patients.

This clone was seen a few times. The antigen remains undetermined. Per germline, CDR1 SNHLY and CDR2 FYNNEI. V trimming: 10 bases; J trimming: 0 bases; junction bases outside the gene matches: 8. This CDR3 comprises 15 residues. This clonotype was obtained from a man aged 18 to 30 with type 1 diabetes. This chain uses TRBV2 with TRBJ1-4; TRBD1 matches at 7 bases. Sequenced material: naive CD4+ T cells from blood. In DNA form, the CDR3 reads TGTGCCATTCAGGGGGGAGAGCCAACTAATGAAAAACTGTTTTTT. It yields the protein CAIQGGEPTNEKLFF. Supplemented by reference TRBV2 and TRBJ1-4, the full variable domain reads EPEVTQTPSHQVTQMGQEVILRCVPISNHLYFYWYRQILGQKVEFLVSFYNNEISEKSEIFDDQFSVERPDGSNFTLKIRSTKLEDSAMYFCAIQGGEPTNEKLFFGSGTQLSVL.